These 6 T cell receptor beta chains were all obtained from the same sample, sequenced in a study of shared clonotypes between healthy human individuals. Sequencing used immunoSEQ multiplex PCR; TCRdb keeps in-frame clones, though not all of them. The top ten hold about 0.067% of the sample, which has around 510,000 clones, approximately 94% seen once. The sample taken for sequencing was naive CD4+ T cells sorted from blood. Specified subset: CD45RA+ positively selected. Receptors originate from a woman between 25 and 40 years old in good health.

This chain uses TRBV7-8 with TRBJ2-2; D is unresolved. Between the trimmed V and J ends, which lost 6 bases and 6 bases, there was a span of 20 bases. This CDR3 has 16 residues. Looked up from germline, CDR1 is SGHVS and CDR2 is FQNEAQ. CDR3 in DNA: TGTGCCAGCAGTCCCGGCCCCTCGATAAGGGCCGGGGAGCTGTTTTTT. Its protein is CASSPGPSIRAGELFF.

The gene calls are TRBV19 and TRBJ2-2; D may be TRBD1 (5 bases). The CDR3 has 13 amino acids. V lost 7 bases and J lost 7, with 13 bases in between. Germline V gene sequence: CDR1 LNHDA, CDR2 SQIVND (reference sequence). The CDR3 DNA sequence: TGTGCCAGTAAGTTACAGGAAAGCGGGGAGCTGTTTTTT. Residues: CASKLQESGELFF.

The V and J genes are TRBV11-2 and TRBJ2-1; TRBD2 matches at 11 bases. V gave up 5 bases and J gave up 14 bases; unmatched junction bases: 14. CDR3 length equals 15 residues. Germline V lookup: CDR1 SGHAT, CDR2 FQNNGV. The CDR3 DNA follows: TGTGCCAGCAGCCCTCCTAGTTTTAGCGGGAGGGTAGAGTTCTTC. It translates to CASSPPSFSGRVEFF.

The gene calls are TRBV2 and TRBJ2-1, with 12 bases matching TRBD2. Trimming at V came to 2 bases and at J to 5 bases, leaving 10 bases not matched to a gene. CDR1 and CDR2 from the germline V gene are SNHLY and FYNNEI. This CDR3 region has 18 residues. CDR3 loop: CASSELAGGPTFHNEQFF. The CDR3 bases are TGTGCCAGCAGTGAACTAGCGGGAGGGCCCACTTTCCACAATGAGCAGTTCTTC.

The gene calls are TRBV5-4 and TRBJ2-1, with D perhaps matching TRBD2 (5 bases). This CDR3 comprises 15 residues. Between the trimmed V and J ends, which lost 1 base and 2 bases, there was a span of 10 bases. Per germline, CDR1 SGHNT and CDR2 YYREEE (reference sequence). The CDR3 reads CASSLPSRTYNEQFF. In nucleotides, the CDR3 is TGTGCCAGCAGCTTGCCTAGCAGAACCTACAATGAGCAGTTCTTC.

V usage is TRBV27 and J usage is TRBJ2-5; D gene unclear. Germline assignment: CDR1 MNHEY and CDR2 SMNVEV (reference sequence). This CDR3 spans 13 amino acids. Trimming took off 3 bases at V and 2 bases at J, with 7 bases between the two ends. CDR3 sequence reads: CASSFAGQETQYF. The CDR3 bases are TGTGCCAGCAGTTTTGCCGGTCAAGAGACCCAGTACTTC.